The 20 T cell receptor beta chains below were found in one sample sequenced in a study of monozygotic twins with inflammatory bowel disease. No DNA is given; TCRdb re-called the 5' RACE reads and lists each CDR3 protein once. This sample contains roughly 140,000 distinct CDR3 sequences. The sequenced material came from blood. All receptors come from a human donor with ulcerative colitis or Crohn's disease, or a healthy co-twin of an affected twin (not recorded which).

The V and J genes are TRBV5-1 and TRBJ2-3; TCRdb outputs TRBD2, but without DNA this stays unchecked. Germline CDR1 is SGHRS and CDR2 is YFSETQ. CDR3 length: 18 residues. The CDR3 loop is CASSPRTSGGISTDTQYF.

V and J are TRBV10-3 and TRBJ2-1; TCRdb calls TRBD2, which cannot be checked without DNA. The germline gives CDR1 ENHRY, CDR2 SYGVKD. The length of the CDR3 is 14 residues. The CDR3 spells CAISTSGGNNEQFF.

The chain joins TRBV20-1 to TRBJ1-5. Germline CDR1 is DFQATT and CDR2 is SNEGSKA (reference sequence). The CDR3 is 14 residues long. CDR3: CSARDWVSNQPQHF.

V usage is TRBV20-1 and J usage is TRBJ2-3; with no DNA, the TCRdb D assignment of TRBD1 cannot be verified. Germline CDR1 reads DFQATT; CDR2 reads SNEGSKA (reference sequence). CDR3 length equals 14 residues. CDR3 loop: CSVWTGSSPDTQYF.

This sequence joins TRBV27 and TRBJ1-2; TCRdb's D call of TRBD1 is untestable without DNA. The CDR3 extends over 15 amino acids. Germline values: CDR1 MNHEY, CDR2 SMNVEV (reference sequence). CDR3 region: CASSLSGQSHYGYTF.

This rearrangement joins TRBV7-8 to TRBJ2-3; TCRdb picks TRBD1, but there is no DNA to check that call. Germline V gives CDR1 SGHVS, CDR2 FQNEAQ. The CDR3 sequence is 15 residues long. This chain's CDR3 is CASSPHGQSTDTQYF.

The V gene is TRBV5-1, the J gene TRBJ2-4; absent DNA, TCRdb's TRBD2 call cannot be checked. The CDR3 is 12 residues long. CDR1 is SGHRS and CDR2 is YFSETQ in the germline V gene. CDR3 sequence reads: CASSLEGDIQYF.

The V gene is TRBV9, the J gene TRBJ2-2. CDR1 is SGDLS and CDR2 is YYNGEE in the germline V gene. This CDR3 spans 14 amino acids. CDR3 sequence reads: CASSERSGPGELFF.

The chain joins TRBV5-1 to TRBJ2-5; the D call of TRBD1 rests on TCRdb alone, since no DNA is present to check it. Germline values: CDR1 SGHRS, CDR2 YFSETQ. CDR3 length: 16 residues. The chain's CDR3 is CASSPDPGTTSETQYF.

The V and J genes are TRBV7-8 and TRBJ1-1; TCRdb's D gene call, TRBD1, goes unchecked for lack of DNA. Per the germline V gene, CDR1 is SGHVS and CDR2 is FQNEAQ. The CDR3 totals 17 residues. Here the CDR3 reads CASSLTTGVTMNTEAFF. Drawing the rest from reference TRBV7-8 and TRBJ1-1, the complete variable domain is GAGVSQSPRYKVAKRGQDVALRCDPISGHVSLFWYQQALGQGPEFLTYFQNEAQLDKSGLPSDRFFAERPEGSVSTLKIQRTQQEDSAVYLCASSLTTGVTMNTEAFFGQGTRLTVV.

This chain connects TRBV29-1 to TRBJ2-3; TCRdb returns TRBD1, unconfirmable since there is no DNA. Germline-derived CDR1 and CDR2 are SQVTM and ANQGSEA. This CDR3 is built from 14 residues. CDR3 residues: CSVGSGGATDTQYF.

CDR3 sequence reads: CASSLGPNYGYTF. The V and J genes are TRBV7-2 and TRBJ1-2; checking the TCRdb D call of TRBD1 is not possible without DNA. Germline CDR1 is SGHTA and CDR2 is FQGNSA. The CDR3 length is 13 residues.

This chain joins TRBV10-3 and TRBJ1-2. The CDR3 totals 13 residues. Germline CDR1 reads ENHRY; CDR2 reads SYGVKD. The CDR3 protein is CAISESYNYGYTF.

The rearrangement uses TRBV7-2 and TRBJ1-2; the TCRdb D gene call, TRBD1, has no DNA to confirm it. This CDR3 has 13 residues. Germline V gene lookup returns CDR1 SGHTA and CDR2 FQGNSA. This chain's CDR3 is CASSPDRGNGYTF. The variable domain in full, completed from reference TRBV7-2 and TRBJ1-2, reads GAGVSQSPSNKVTEKGKDVELRCDPISGHTALYWYRQSLGQGLEFLIYFQGNSAPDKSGLPSDRFSAERTGGSVSTLTIQRTQQEDSAVYLCASSPDRGNGYTFGSGTRLTVV.

V usage is TRBV25-1 and J usage is TRBJ2-1; TCRdb lists TRBD1, though no DNA is available to test this call. The germline gives CDR1 MGHDK, CDR2 SYGVNS. This CDR3 is built from 16 residues. The CDR3 protein is CASSPADGRSYNEQFF.

The J gene is TRBJ2-1, the V gene TRBV20-1; there is no DNA to check the TCRdb D call of TRBD1. The germline gives CDR1 DFQATT, CDR2 SNEGSKA (reference sequence). The CDR3 covers 14 residues. The CDR3 sequence is CSARGWSAPNEQFF.

The CDR3 sequence: CASRAGPYEQYF. The rearrangement joins TRBV7-2 to TRBJ2-7; TCRdb calls TRBD1, which cannot be checked without DNA. Germline lookup yields CDR1 SGHTA and CDR2 FQGNSA. The CDR3 length is 12 residues.

The chain couples TRBV7-2 to TRBJ1-5; TCRdb gives TRBD1 as the D gene, but with no DNA this cannot be confirmed. CDR1 is SGHTA, CDR2 FQGNSA, per germline. There are 15 residues in the CDR3. The CDR3 loop is CASSLEPRPPQPQHF.

The rearrangement joins TRBV6-2 or TRBV6-3 to TRBJ1-5; TCRdb names TRBD1, which stays unverified in the absence of DNA. Per the germline V gene, CDR1 is MNHEY and CDR2 is SVGEGT. This CDR3 has 18 residues. The chain's CDR3 is CASSKIFNDRVRSQPQHF.

The chain combines TRBV6-5 with TRBJ1-6. CDR1 and CDR2 from the germline V gene are MNHEY and SVGAGI. The CDR3 is 14 amino acids. CDR3 sequence: CASSYSVIPSPLHF.